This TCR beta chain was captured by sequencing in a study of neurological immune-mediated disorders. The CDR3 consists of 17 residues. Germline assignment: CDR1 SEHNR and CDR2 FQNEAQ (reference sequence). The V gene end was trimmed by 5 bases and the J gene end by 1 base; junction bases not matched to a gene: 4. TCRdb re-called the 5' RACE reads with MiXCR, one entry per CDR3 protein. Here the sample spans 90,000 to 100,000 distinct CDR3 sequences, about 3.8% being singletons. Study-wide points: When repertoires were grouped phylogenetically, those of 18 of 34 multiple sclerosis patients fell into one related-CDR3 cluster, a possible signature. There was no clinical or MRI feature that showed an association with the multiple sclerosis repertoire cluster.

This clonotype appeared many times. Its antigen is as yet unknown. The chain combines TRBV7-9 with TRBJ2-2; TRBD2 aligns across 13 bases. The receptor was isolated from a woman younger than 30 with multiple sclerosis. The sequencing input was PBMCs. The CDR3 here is CASSEGLAGENTGELFF. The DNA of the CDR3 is TGTGCCAGCAGCGAAGGACTAGCGGGAGAGAACACCGGGGAGCTGTTTTTT.